These T cell receptor beta chains were read from a single sample in a study of CD8+CD57+ T cells in acquired aplastic anemia. TCRdb processed the reads anew with MiXCR; each CDR3 protein has one entry. The sample includes some 200,000 distinct CDR3 sequences, roughly half of them seen just once. The sequencing input was sorted CD4+, CD8+, or CD8+CD57+ T cells (not recorded which) from PBMCs. The receptors derive from a human donor with aplastic anemia. The CDR3 runs from the conserved cysteine through the conserved F or W. A D gene is named only where the DNA matches it firmly. Size is stated for part of the rows, as once, few or many counts, or as a class when the clone is expanded.

CDR3 protein,CDR3 DNA,D gene,J gene,clone size,V gene,CDR3 length
CASSAGTGTEAFF,TGTGCCAGCAGCGCCGGGACAGGGACTGAAGCTTTCTTT,TRBD1,TRBJ1-1,many,TRBV9,13
CSTDGQVNTEAFF,TGCAGCACCGACGGACAGGTGAACACTGAAGCTTTCTTT,TRBD1,TRBJ1-1,-,TRBV29-1,13
CSVKGGSLTDTQYF,TGCAGCGTCAAGGGGGGGTCCCTCACAGATACGCAGTATTTT,-,TRBJ2-3,-,TRBV29-1,14
CAISEFAGGFMNTEAFF,TGTGCCATCAGTGAGTTTGCAGGGGGCTTCATGAACACTGAAGCTTTCTTT,TRBD1,TRBJ1-1,many,TRBV10-3,17
CASSPRTSGKNEQFF,TGCGCCAGCAGCCCTCGGACTAGCGGGAAGAATGAGCAGTTCTTC,TRBD2,TRBJ2-1,many,TRBV5-1,15
CASSPTFRGGYGYTF,TGCGCCAGCAGCCCGACCTTCAGGGGAGGCTATGGCTACACCTTC,-,TRBJ1-2,-,TRBV5-1,15
CASSDYLSKGAFF,TGTGCCAGCAGTGACTATCTATCGAAGGGAGCTTTCTTT,-,TRBJ1-1,once,TRBV2,13
CASTKTGNTGELFF,TGTGCCAGTACCAAGACAGGGAACACCGGGGAGCTGTTTTTT,-,TRBJ2-2,many,TRBV19,14
CATSDPGTGMDGYTF,TGTGCCACCAGTGACCCCGGGACAGGAATGGATGGCTACACCTTC,TRBD1,TRBJ1-2,-,TRBV24-1,15
CASSPPGGVPNTGELFF,TGTGCCAGCAGCCCGCCGGGGGGCGTCCCGAACACCGGGGAGCTGTTTTTT,-,TRBJ2-2,many,TRBV11-2,17
CASSLDNEQFF,TGTGCCAGCAGCTTAGACAATGAGCAGTTCTTC,-,TRBJ2-1,many,TRBV7-8,11
CASSLTGTSSGNTIYF,TGTGCCAGCAGTTTGACAGGGACAAGCTCTGGAAACACCATATATTTT,TRBD1,TRBJ1-3,-,TRBV27,16
CARNTTGGGNQPQHF,TGTGCCAGAAACACGACAGGGGGCGGCAATCAGCCCCAGCATTTT,TRBD1,TRBJ1-5,-,TRBV2,15
CASAPSRGAVF,TGTGCCAGCGCCCCGAGCCGGGGAGCTGTTTTT,-,TRBJ2-2,few,TRBV25-1,11
CASSLGAGASNEQFF,TGTGCCAGCAGCTTAGGTGCGGGAGCTAGCAATGAGCAGTTCTTC,TRBD2,TRBJ2-1,many,TRBV7-2,15
CSVQTGTGANVLTF,TGCAGCGTACAAACAGGGACTGGGGCCAACGTCCTGACTTTC,-,TRBJ2-6,many,TRBV29-1,14
CASSLRKRLWGSETEAFF,TGTGCCAGCAGCCTACGTAAAAGACTGTGGGGGTCGGAAACTGAAGCTTTCTTT,-,TRBJ1-1,-,TRBV12-3/TRBV12-4,18
CASSLSGGERNTIYF,TGTGCCAGCAGCTTATCAGGGGGCGAGAGAAACACCATATATTTT,TRBD1,TRBJ1-3,-,TRBV7-2,15
CASSAVVMGANTGELFF,TGTGCCAGCAGTGCCGTCGTTATGGGAGCGAACACCGGGGAGCTGTTTTTT,-,TRBJ2-2,few,TRBV6-1,17
CASSERGCETQYF,TGTGCCAGCAGTGAACGGGGGTGCGAGACCCAGTACTTC,-,TRBJ2-5,-,TRBV2,13
CASSFVGGGEQYF,TGTGCCAGCAGCTTCGTTGGGGGCGGGGAGCAGTACTTC,-,TRBJ2-7,-,TRBV7-6,13
CSVVAGTAYEQYF,TGCAGCGTTGTGGCAGGGACAGCCTACGAGCAGTACTTC,TRBD1,TRBJ2-7,-,TRBV29-1,13
CSARDPRGGQETQYF,TGCAGTGCTAGAGATCCCAGGGGTGGGCAAGAGACCCAGTACTTC,-,TRBJ2-5,many,TRBV20-1,15
CASSVGARLSSYERYF,TGTGCCAGCAGCGTAGGGGCGAGGCTTAGCTCCTACGAGCGGTACTTC,-,TRBJ2-7,-,TRBV9,16
CASSGWDRAKETQYF,TGTGCCAGCAGTGGATGGGACAGGGCTAAGGAGACCCAGTACTTC,TRBD1,TRBJ2-5,many,TRBV6-1,15
CSVDEGQGARGGYTF,TGCAGCGTCGACGAAGGACAGGGGGCGCGAGGTGGCTACACCTTC,TRBD1,TRBJ1-2,-,TRBV29-1,15
CASGRFGRTEAFF,TGTGCCAGCGGTCGTTTCGGGAGGACTGAAGCTTTCTTT,-,TRBJ1-1,many,TRBV7-2,13
CSARGLLSYEQYF,TGCAGTGCCCGGGGCCTCTTAAGCTACGAGCAGTACTTC,-,TRBJ2-7,-,TRBV20-1,13
CSARDRSKNQPQHF,TGCAGTGCTAGAGATCGATCCAAAAATCAGCCCCAGCATTTT,-,TRBJ1-5,many,TRBV20-1,14
CAWSWLNTEAFF,TGTGCCTGGAGTTGGCTGAACACTGAAGCTTTCTTT,-,TRBJ1-1,few,TRBV30,12
CASQGANTGELFF,TGTGCCTCGCAGGGGGCGAACACCGGGGAGCTGTTTTTT,TRBD1,TRBJ2-2,-,TRBV10-3,13
CASGQQGAREQYF,TGTGCCAGCGGCCAACAGGGGGCGAGGGAGCAGTACTTC,TRBD1,TRBJ2-7,few,TRBV11-2,13
CATSRGNGITYQPQHF,TGTGCCACCAGCAGAGGTAATGGAATCACTTATCAGCCCCAGCATTTT,-,TRBJ1-5,-,TRBV15,16
CASSGEDRGRVRQETQYF,TGTGCCAGCAGCGGAGAGGACAGGGGGCGCGTGAGGCAAGAGACCCAGTACTTC,TRBD1,TRBJ2-5,-,TRBV11-2,18
CASSPPGQSYNEQFF,TGTGCCAGCAGCCCTCCGGGACAGTCCTACAATGAGCAGTTCTTC,TRBD1,TRBJ2-1,many,TRBV7-9,15
CSVEVPSFNCGYTF,TGCAGCGTTGAAGTACCCAGCTTTAACTGTGGCTACACCTTC,-,TRBJ1-2,once,TRBV29-1,14
CASRPSGGTEFYEQYF,TGCGCCAGCAGACCGTCGGGTGGGACAGAATTCTACGAGCAGTACTTC,TRBD1,TRBJ2-7,-,TRBV10-2,16
CSAPPRTSPNEQYF,TGCAGTGCTCCCCCCAGGACTAGCCCCAACGAGCAGTACTTC,TRBD2,TRBJ2-7,many,TRBV20-1,14
CASSALAGPYNEQFF,TGTGCCAGCAGTGCCCTAGCGGGGCCCTACAATGAGCAGTTCTTC,TRBD2,TRBJ2-1,-,TRBV6-2/TRBV6-3,15
CASSFSGRGDYNEQFF,TGTGCCAGCAGCTTTAGCGGGAGGGGGGATTACAATGAGCAGTTCTTC,TRBD2,TRBJ2-1,once,TRBV11-1,16
CASSLDGEKLFF,TGTGCCAGCAGCTTGGACGGGGAAAAACTGTTTTTT,-,TRBJ1-4,-,TRBV7-9,12
CSGKLGFTDTQYF,TGCAGCGGCAAGCTAGGGTTCACAGATACGCAGTATTTT,-,TRBJ2-3,-,TRBV29-1,13
CASSGESNQPQHF,TGTGCCAGCAGCGGGGAAAGCAATCAGCCCCAGCATTTT,-,TRBJ1-5,many,TRBV2,13
CASSYGQGWTGELFF,TGTGCCAGCAGCTACGGACAGGGGTGGACCGGGGAGCTGTTTTTT,TRBD1,TRBJ2-2,-,TRBV5-4,15
CASSEGGSPQPQHF,TGTGCCAGCAGTGAAGGGGGATCTCCCCAGCCCCAGCATTTT,-,TRBJ1-5,-,TRBV25-1,14
CASSLGGFNYGYTF,TGTGCCAGTAGTCTAGGAGGGTTTAACTATGGCTACACCTTC,-,TRBJ1-2,-,TRBV19,14